Below are 12 T cell receptor beta chains sequenced from a single sample in a study of shared clonotypes between healthy human individuals. Data came from immunoSEQ multiplex PCR; TCRdb stores just in-frame clones and leaves some out. The sample holds around 500,000 clones, about three quarters seen once. Input material: PBMCs. The receptors originated from a woman in her thirties or forties in good health. Some clones in this sample may be carry-over from other donors' samples.

The chain is built from TRBV2 and TRBJ1-5; no definite D call. Germline V gene lookup returns CDR1 SNHLY and CDR2 FYNNEI. The CDR3 is made up of 13 amino acids. Trimming stripped 6 bases from V and 11 bases from J, with 17 bases between. The CDR3 region is CASRGLTVRAQHF. DNA of the CDR3: TGTGCCAGCAGGGGCTTGACGGTCCGGGCCCAGCATTTT.

CDR3 in DNA: TGTGCCACCAGAACTAAAGGAGTAGAGACCCAGTACTTC. Residues: CATRTKGVETQYF. This rearrangement joins TRBV15 to TRBJ2-5; D unresolved. CDR1 and CDR2 (germline): LNHNV, YYDKDF (reference sequence). The CDR3 has 13 amino acids. V was pared by 6 bases and J by 4 bases, with 12 bases between.

J is TRBJ2-7 and V is TRBV30; 11 bases fit TRBD2. Germline CDR1 is GTSNPN and CDR2 is SVGIG (reference sequence). V trimming: 0 bases; J trimming: 3 bases; junction bases outside the gene matches: 7. The CDR3 has 16 amino acids. The DNA of the CDR3 is TGTGCCTGGAGTGTACGGAGACTAGCGGGGAACTACGAGCAGTACTTC. Its protein is CAWSVRRLAGNYEQYF.

This clone was seen more than once but under ten times. The chain recombines TRBV25-1 with TRBJ2-1; D may be TRBD1 (5 bases). Trimming cost V 8 bases and J 8 bases, with 19 bases left between them. This CDR3 contains 14 residues. Germline CDR1 reads MGHDK; CDR2 reads SYGVNS. CDR3 bases: TGTGCCAGCCGTCAGGGTGGTTCTGTCGATGAGCAGTTCTTC. This encodes CASRQGGSVDEQFF.

The chain joins TRBV29-1 to TRBJ2-3; 9 bases agree with TRBD1. There are 13 residues in the CDR3. The trim removed 3 bases at V and 5 bases at J, leaving 3 bases unmatched. CDR1 is SQVTM and CDR2 is ANQGSEA in the germline V gene. The CDR3 loop is CSVEGTGIDTQYF. Written as DNA, the CDR3 is TGCAGCGTTGAGGGGACAGGGATAGATACGCAGTATTTT.

The V call is TRBV18, the J call TRBJ2-5; the D call may be TRBD1 or TRBD2 (5 bases each). The J call is uncertain, as TRBJ2-7 better fits the DNA end. The CDR3 length is 15 residues. Germline V lookup: CDR1 KGHSH, CDR2 LQKENI. In nucleotides, the CDR3 is TGTGCCAGCTCACCCGGGGCGCAAAACTCCTACGAGCAGTACTTC. It specifies CASSPGAQNSYEQYF.

This chain connects TRBV6-5 to TRBJ2-7, with D uncertain. Trimming cost V 0 bases and J 0 bases, with 9 bases left between them. CDR3 length: 15 residues. The germline CDR1 and CDR2 sequences are MNHEY and SVGAGI. The CDR3 region has the DNA TGTGCCAGCAGTTACTCGCCTTATATCTCCTACGAGCAGTACTTC. Residues: CASSYSPYISYEQYF.

This clone was observed at least ten times. The chain is built from TRBV6-6 and TRBJ2-2, with 9 bases lining up with TRBD2. The CDR3 spans 16 residues. Germline values: CDR1 MNHNY, CDR2 SVGAGI (reference sequence). Germline trimming cut 5 bases from V and 0 bases from J; bases unmatched to any gene: 4. Here the CDR3 reads CASSKIAGANTGELFF. CDR3 nucleotides: TGTGCCAGCAGTAAGATAGCGGGAGCGAACACCGGGGAGCTGTTTTTT.

This sequence joins TRBV30 and TRBJ1-3; 7 bases match TRBD1. The CDR3 consists of 14 residues. V gave up 3 bases and J gave up 4 bases; unmatched junction bases: 6. Germline loops: CDR1 GTSNPN, CDR2 SVGIG (reference sequence). CDR3 region: CAWSTGDWGNTIYF. The CDR3, as DNA: TGTGCCTGGAGCACAGGGGATTGGGGAAACACCATATATTTT.

The chain combines TRBV5-8 with TRBJ1-2; 9 nucleotides align to TRBD1. The J segment lost 4 bases and the V segment lost 7 bases, leaving 11 bases of the junction unmatched. Per germline, CDR1 SGHTS and CDR2 YDEGEE. This CDR3 region has 15 residues. CDR3 coding DNA: TGTGCCAGCGGGAGGACAGGGGATAATTTCTATGGCTACACCTTC. Its translation is CASGRTGDNFYGYTF.

V and J are TRBV6-6 and TRBJ1-5, with a tentative D call TRBD1 (6 bases). CDR3 length: 15 amino acids. Germline loops: CDR1 MNHNY, CDR2 SVGAGI (reference sequence). V lost 6 bases and J lost 0, with 12 bases in between. The CDR3 loop reads CASSLGQYSNQPQHF. For the CDR3, the DNA is TGTGCCAGCAGCCTTGGACAGTATAGCAATCAGCCCCAGCATTTT.

This chain connects TRBV10-1 to TRBJ2-1; 10 bases are shared with TRBD2. V was pared by 4 bases and J by 0 bases, with 9 bases of the junction left unmatched. The CDR3 loop spans 18 amino acids. The V gene's germline CDR1 is WNHNN and CDR2 SYGVQD (reference sequence). The CDR3: CASSGSGTSVSSYNEQFF. For the CDR3, the DNA is TGCGCCAGCAGTGGCTCCGGGACTAGCGTGAGCTCCTACAATGAGCAGTTCTTC.